Presented here are 21 T cell receptor beta chains from one specimen sequenced in a study of cytomegalovirus exposure and HLA in healthy donors. The PCR made use of 60 Vbeta and 13 Jbeta primers. Assay: immunoSEQ multiplex PCR; the TCRdb copy retains only in-frame clones and omits some. The table includes under 150,000 clones, roughly 79% detected once. The sequencing sample was made of PBMCs. These TCRs come from a boy aged 2 to 10 in good health and CMV-seronegative.

The chain joins TRBV6-1 to TRBJ2-1; a possible D gene is TRBD2 (5 bases). The CDR3 length is 14 residues. The germline CDR1 and CDR2 sequences are MNHNS and SASEGT. Trimming took 3 bases from V and 3 from J, leaving 9 bases between them. The CDR3 protein is CASSDEEGYNEQFF. In DNA, the CDR3 is TGTGCCAGCAGTGATGAAGAGGGCTACAATGAGCAGTTCTTC.

V and J are TRBV4-2 and TRBJ2-4, with 7 bases lining up with TRBD2. Trimming at V came to 4 bases and at J to 6 bases, leaving 12 bases not matched to a gene. From germline, CDR1 is LGHNA and CDR2 YNFKEQ. This CDR3 comprises 16 residues. The DNA of the CDR3 is TGTGCCAGCAGCCCTGCGGGCGCGGGAGAGAGAAACATTCAGTACTTC. Protein product: CASSPAGAGERNIQYF.

This chain uses TRBV5-6 with TRBJ1-2, with 7 bases lining up with TRBD1. This CDR3 has 15 amino acids. Germline V gene lookup returns CDR1 SGHDT and CDR2 YYEEEE. After removal of 4 bases from V and 4 bases from J, the junction contained 10 bases not matched to a gene. CDR3 protein: CASSPGLNRGYGYTF. DNA for the CDR3: TGTGCCAGCAGCCCAGGACTGAACAGGGGCTATGGCTACACCTTC.

This rearrangement joins TRBV6-1 to TRBJ1-5, with D possibly matching TRBD1 (6 bases). V lost 7 bases, J lost 1 base, and 11 bases lay in between. CDR1 MNHNS and CDR2 SASEGT come from the germline V gene. CDR3 size: 14 residues. The chain's CDR3 is CASTPGTSNQPQHF. The CDR3 nucleotides read TGTGCCAGCACCCCCGGGACAAGCAATCAGCCCCAGCATTTT.

This clone was detected once. This chain connects TRBV29-1 to TRBJ2-3, with a weak D call TRBD2 (6 bases). The ends were cut back, 7 bases at V and 3 bases at J, with 11 bases in the middle. CDR1 is SQVTM, CDR2 ANQGSEA, per germline. The CDR3 totals 12 residues. CDR3 coding DNA: TGCAGCGGGGGTGGGGGGACAGATACGCAGTATTTT. This sequence encodes CSGGGGTDTQYF.

The CDR3 sequence: CASSVDRLAGYEDTQYF. The DNA for the CDR3 is TGTGCCAGTAGTGTCGATCGACTAGCGGGGTACGAAGATACGCAGTATTTT. The chain recombines TRBV19 with TRBJ2-3; 11 bases are a match to TRBD2. CDR1 is LNHDA, CDR2 SQIVND, per germline (reference sequence). After removal of 5 bases from V and 5 bases from J, the junction contained 12 bases not matched to a gene. This CDR3 is 17 amino acids long.

The chain couples TRBV30 to TRBJ2-1; 16 bases fit TRBD2. This CDR3 region has 14 residues. With V trimmed by 4 bases and J by 12 bases, 6 bases remained unmatched. In germline, CDR1 is GTSNPN, CDR2 SVGIG (reference sequence). The DNA of the CDR3 is TGTGCCTGGACTACCGGGACTAGCGGGAGGGGGCAGTTCTTC. This codes for CAWTTGTSGRGQFF.

The V call is TRBV27, the J call TRBJ1-2, with 8 bases fitting TRBD1. The CDR3 totals 12 residues. V shed 6 bases, J shed 5 bases, and the junction held 2 bases outside the gene matches. Germline V lookup: CDR1 MNHEY, CDR2 SMNVEV (reference sequence). The CDR3 loop reads CASRDRGYGYTF. DNA for the CDR3: TGTGCCAGCAGAGACAGGGGATATGGCTACACCTTC.

V and J are TRBV20-1 and TRBJ1-1; no definite D call. Germline V gives CDR1 DFQATT, CDR2 SNEGSKA (reference sequence). The CDR3 runs to 9 residues. V shed 3 bases and J shed 10 bases, with 6 bases lying between them. This CDR3 is CSASPSAFF. The CDR3 bases are TGCAGTGCTAGCCCCTCAGCTTTCTTT.

The chain combines TRBV4-3 with TRBJ1-4; no clear D gene. With 4 bases removed from V and 0 bases from J, the gap between germline ends came to 6 bases. Germline lookup yields CDR1 LGHNA and CDR2 YSLEER. This CDR3 region has 14 residues. The CDR3 loop is CASSPGTTNEKLFF. The CDR3 DNA reads as TGCGCCAGCAGCCCCGGGACAACTAATGAAAAACTGTTTTTT.

The CDR3, as DNA: TGTGCCATCAGTGACATACAGGGGGCCATGGATGGCTACACCTTC. Translating gives CAISDIQGAMDGYTF. The chain employs TRBV10-3 and TRBJ1-2, with 9 positions matching TRBD1. CDR1 and CDR2 from the germline V gene are ENHRY and SYGVKD. Trimming cost V 3 bases and J 6 bases; bases outside gene matches: 8. The CDR3 covers 15 residues.

The chain employs TRBV6-4 and TRBJ2-5; D may be TRBD1 (6 bases). The V end lost 10 bases, the J end lost 4 bases, and 13 bases lay between the germline ends. The CDR3 length is 12 residues. In germline, CDR1 is MRHNA, CDR2 SNTAGT. CDR3 in DNA: TGTGCCACCAGGACAGTTCCAGAGACCCAGTACTTC. Translating it yields CATRTVPETQYF.

The chain uses TRBV7-9 and TRBJ1-1, with a tentative D call TRBD1 (5 bases). This CDR3 is built from 14 residues. CDR1 and CDR2 (germline): SEHNR, FQNEAQ (reference sequence). V was cut by 1 base and J by 0 bases, with 6 bases left in between. CDR3 bases: TGTGCCAGCAGCTTAGAACAGGTGAACACTGAAGCTTTCTTT. Translation: CASSLEQVNTEAFF.

V is TRBV27 and J is TRBJ1-1; 9 bases are shared with TRBD1. Per the germline V gene, CDR1 is MNHEY and CDR2 is SMNVEV (reference sequence). The CDR3 contains 14 residues. V was pared by 6 bases and J by 5 bases, with 7 bases of the junction left unmatched. The chain's CDR3 is CASSQGTGLTEAFF. CDR3 DNA sequence: TGTGCCAGCAGCCAAGGGACAGGGTTGACTGAAGCTTTCTTT.

The chain couples TRBV27 to TRBJ1-1; D is uncertain. V lost 6 bases and J 3 bases, leaving 11 bases between the germline ends. The germline CDR1 and CDR2 sequences are MNHEY and SMNVEV (reference sequence). The CDR3 runs 13 residues. CDR3 sequence: CASRGFSDTEAFF. CDR3 sequence (DNA): TGTGCCAGCAGGGGTTTTAGCGACACTGAAGCTTTCTTT.

CDR3 in amino acids: CASLTGGQGKTREQYF. The CDR3 DNA reads as TGTGCCAGCCTAACGGGGGGACAGGGTAAGACTCGGGAGCAGTACTTC. This chain connects TRBV21-1 to TRBJ2-7; TRBD1 is taken as the D call from the table, unchecked against the DNA. TRBV21-1 is deemed a pseudogene. The CDR3 is 16 residues long.

This chain links TRBV2 with TRBJ2-5; TRBD1 is a possible D gene (6 bases). The V end lost 7 bases, the J end lost 2 bases, and 11 bases lay between the germline ends. Looked up from germline, CDR1 is SNHLY and CDR2 is FYNNEI. The CDR3 loop spans 13 amino acids. The CDR3 loop reads CASTGQRQETQYF. The DNA for the CDR3 is TGTGCCAGCACCGGACAGCGTCAAGAGACCCAGTACTTC.

This clone was detected once. This same CDR3 is encoded by further DNA sequences in the sample. This sequence joins TRBV27 and TRBJ2-7, with 8 bases lining up with TRBD1. The ends lost 1 base at V and 9 bases at J; junction bases unmatched: 5. This CDR3 has 13 residues. Germline values: CDR1 MNHEY, CDR2 SMNVEV (reference sequence). CDR3 region: CASSLWTGRRQYF. CDR3 DNA: TGTGCCAGCAGTTTATGGACAGGGAGAAGGCAGTACTTC.

V and J are TRBV9 and TRBJ2-1, with D unresolved. The CDR3 contains 14 residues. Looked up from germline, CDR1 is SGDLS and CDR2 is YYNGEE. V was shortened by 0 bases and J by 1 base, with 5 bases between the two germline ends. CDR3 loop: CASSVGQSYNEQFF. In DNA form, the CDR3 reads TGTGCCAGCAGCGTAGGGCAGTCCTACAATGAGCAGTTCTTC.

This clone was recorded once. CDR3 residues: CASSPGTGSNYYGYTF. Written as DNA, the CDR3 is TGTGCCAGCAGCCCCGGGACAGGGAGTAATTACTATGGCTACACCTTC. This sequence joins TRBV7-6 and TRBJ1-2, with 9 bases matching TRBD1. This CDR3 has 16 residues. Germline V gives CDR1 SGHVS, CDR2 FNYEAQ. V gave up 5 bases and J gave up 3 bases; unmatched junction bases: 10.

Here the CDR3 reads CASSLAYRYQAFF. In DNA, the CDR3 is TGTGCCAGCAGCTTAGCGTACAGATATCAAGCTTTCTTT. V is TRBV7-2 and J is TRBJ1-1; D is unclear. The V end lost 0 bases, the J end lost 9 bases, and 11 bases lay between the germline ends. Germline assignment: CDR1 SGHTA and CDR2 FQGNSA. The CDR3 runs to 13 residues.